The clone carrying this T cell receptor beta chain was counted a single time. The antigen is undetermined. The data derive from a study of T cell responses to AZD1222 COVID-19 vaccine. General study results and limits: Spike as a whole was targeted by vaccine-associated CD4 TCRs, dominant at 160-218 and 743-854. Clonal diversity was possibly underestimated, and white British individuals and females predominated among donors. Unmutated variant regions reportedly attract nearly half of all spike-specific TCRs.

Produced via immunoSEQ multiplex PCR; TCRdb's table is partial and in-frame only. This sample yields 150,000 to 200,000 clones, of which almost 90% are seen a single time; 11% belongs to the top ten. This CDR3 has 16 residues. Trimming took 2 bases from V and 0 from J, leaving 9 bases between them. Per the germline V gene, CDR1 is SGDLS and CDR2 is YYNGEE. The chain carries TRBV9 and TRBJ2-6, with D tentatively TRBD2 (5 bases). This clonotype was sampled from an adult who received the AZD1222 COVID-19 vaccine. The starting material was peripheral blood, obtained 28 days after the second AZD1222 dose. CDR3: CASSVGSFSGANVLTF. CDR3 coding DNA: TGTGCCAGCAGCGTGGGGAGTTTCTCTGGGGCCAACGTCCTGACTTTC.